The 8 T cell receptor beta chains given below trace back to one sample, sequenced in a study of regulatory T cells in long-lasting Graves disease (dated by TCRdb to the early 2020s). The time point label for this specimen denotes: newly diagnosed GD, antithyroid drugs for less than 3 months. For both TCR sequencing and RNA sequencing, RNA was extracted from PBMCs in TRIzol. Libraries were built with multiplex PCR. The data were produced on an Illumina HiSeq 4000. CDR3 regions were amplified by Arm-PCR with iRepertoire HTBI primers to construct TCR beta libraries. TCRdb's own reprocessing of the public reads used fastp at Q25 and MiXCR and kept productive beta chains. Rows with a matching CDR3 protein are joined into one entry that keeps the most common DNA and genes. For this sample the table gives approximately 400,000 distinct CDR3 sequences, of which more than 12% were detected only once. Over 15% of the sample comes from the top ten.

The same sample was also studied in work on T cells in Graves' hyperthyroidism and ophthalmopathy.

This material consisted of peripheral blood mononuclear cells (PBMCs), taken at new diagnosis, from a patient treated with antithyroid drugs. The receptors come from a woman in her thirties with Graves disease. Donor details come from another sample of the same person, matched by shared clones.

This clonotype came up many times. This chain connects TRBV20-1 to TRBJ2-3; 8 bases line up with TRBD2. V lost 3 bases, J lost 4 bases, and 15 bases stayed unmatched. Germline CDR1 is DFQATT and CDR2 is SNEGSKA (reference sequence). The CDR3 consists of 17 residues. CDR3: CSASETIGLAGADTQYF. In DNA, the CDR3 is TGCAGTGCTAGTGAAACCATCGGGCTAGCGGGCGCAGATACGCAGTATTTT.

In its sample, this clonotype was seen a few times. V is TRBV6-2 or TRBV6-3 and J is TRBJ2-1, with 10 bases that match TRBD2. This CDR3 has 15 residues. After removal of 7 bases from V and 6 bases from J, the junction contained 9 bases not matched to a gene. Germline V gene data show CDR1 as MNHEY and CDR2 as SVGEGT. The DNA for the CDR3 is TGTGCCAGCACCCGGCGTCTAGCGGGAGTCAATGAGCAGTTCTTC. It yields the protein CASTRRLAGVNEQFF.

The sample holds a few counts of this clonotype. CDR3 sequence (DNA): TGCAGTGCTGACCCACCTCGCAATGAGCAGTTCTTC. Translating it yields CSADPPRNEQFF. This sequence joins TRBV20-1 and TRBJ2-1; no clear D. The length of the CDR3 is 12 residues. V gave up 5 bases and J gave up 6 bases, with 11 bases separating them. The germline V gene encodes CDR1 DFQATT and CDR2 SNEGSKA (reference sequence).

This clonotype was counted many times. J is TRBJ2-1 and V is TRBV3-1; 8 nucleotides line up with TRBD2. The V gene end was trimmed by 1 base and the J gene end by 4 bases; junction bases not matched to a gene: 3. Germline CDR1 and CDR2: LGHDT and YNNKEL (reference sequence). The CDR3 spans 15 residues. The CDR3 region has the DNA TGTGCCAGCAGCCAAGGGGAGCGGGAGTACAATGAGCAGTTCTTC. Amino acid sequence: CASSQGEREYNEQFF.

This clonotype appeared a single time. The chain combines TRBV20-1 with TRBJ2-2; 9 bases line up with TRBD2. Germline trimming cut 4 bases from V and 2 bases from J; bases unmatched to any gene: 2. This CDR3 is built from 14 residues. Germline V CDR1 and CDR2: DFQATT, SNEGSKA (reference sequence). The CDR3 loop reads CSATGTSNTGELFF. The DNA for the CDR3 is TGCAGTGCTACCGGGACTAGCAACACCGGGGAGCTGTTTTTT.

The chain employs TRBV20-1 and TRBJ1-6; D is perhaps TRBD1 (6 bases). Between the trimmed V and J ends, which lost 2 bases and 4 bases, there was a span of 9 bases. Germline V gives CDR1 DFQATT, CDR2 SNEGSKA (reference sequence). This CDR3 spans 14 amino acids. CDR3 amino acids: CSARSGTYNSPLHF. As DNA, the CDR3 is TGCAGTGCTAGATCTGGGACATATAATTCACCCCTCCACTTT.

The chain couples TRBV5-1 to TRBJ2-2; D unclear. CDR3 length: 13 amino acids. CDR1 and CDR2 (germline): SGHRS, YFSETQ. V shed 0 bases and J shed 6 bases, with 6 bases lying between them. The CDR3 bases are TGCGCCAGCAGCTTGGGCACCGCCGGGGAGCTGTTTTTT. It is translated as CASSLGTAGELFF.

The V and J genes are TRBV7-3 and TRBJ2-1; D might be TRBD2 (6 bases). The ends were cut back, 5 bases at V and 2 bases at J, with 19 bases in the middle. Germline CDR1 is SGHTA and CDR2 is FQGTGA. The CDR3 has 17 residues. The CDR3, as DNA: TGTGCCAGCAGCCCCCCCTCCGGGACTCAGCCCTACAATGAGCAGTTCTTC. Translating gives CASSPPSGTQPYNEQFF.